Below are 27 T cell receptor beta chains sequenced from a single sample in a study of patients and donors after allogeneic stem cell transplantation. TCRdb re-called the RT-PCR reads with MiXCR, one entry per CDR3 protein. The table has some 960,000 distinct CDR3 sequences, approximately 19% seen once; the top ten hold 5% to 6.5%. The sequenced sample consisted of blood, either unsorted or a sorted T cell fraction (not recorded which). Receptors originate from a human donor who was either an allogeneic HSCT recipient or a stem cell or donor lymphocyte infusion donor (not recorded which). It is not recorded whose cells these are; they may come from a transplant donor.

This clonotype was seen only a few times. CDR3 sequence: CATSDLRGQGSDTQYF. In nucleotides, the CDR3 is TGTGCCACCAGTGACCTGAGGGGACAGGGGTCAGATACGCAGTATTTT. The chain joins TRBV24-1 to TRBJ2-3; 10 bases map to TRBD1. From germline, CDR1 is KGHDR and CDR2 SFDVKD. After removal of 4 bases from V and 4 bases from J, the junction contained 7 bases not matched to a gene. The CDR3 totals 16 residues.

This clonotype has more than one count but fewer than ten. This chain links TRBV29-1 with TRBJ1-2; possibly TRBD1 for D (6 bases). The ends were cut back, 4 bases at V and 6 bases at J, with 12 bases in the middle. There are 12 residues in the CDR3. Germline values: CDR1 SQVTM, CDR2 ANQGSEA. DNA for the CDR3: TGCAGCGTTGGTCAGGGGAGGCATGGCTACACCTTC. This codes for CSVGQGRHGYTF.

This clonotype occurred many times. The V and J genes are TRBV4-1 and TRBJ2-1, with D perhaps TRBD2 (5 bases). Trimming cost V 3 bases and J 6 bases, with 15 bases left between them. The CDR3 loop spans 15 amino acids. CDR1 and CDR2 from the germline V gene are MGHRA and YSYEKL. The CDR3 is CASSQVAGVTNEQFF. As DNA, the CDR3 is TGCGCCAGCAGCCAGGTGGCGGGCGTTACCAATGAGCAGTTCTTC.

This chain connects TRBV5-8 to TRBJ2-3; tentatively, D is TRBD1 or TRBD2 (6 bases each). This CDR3 is 15 amino acids long. Germline V CDR1 and CDR2: SGHTS, YDEGEE. Trimming left V 2 bases short and J 1 base short, with 11 bases between. DNA of the CDR3: TGTGCCAGCAGCTTAGGGGGGAAACGCACAGATACGCAGTATTTT. Amino acid sequence: CASSLGGKRTDTQYF. Based on the CDR3 plus reference TRBV5-8 and TRBJ2-3, the full variable domain is EAGVTQSPTHLIKTRGQQATLRCSPISGHTSVYWYQQALGLGLQFLLWYDEGEERNRGNFPPRFSGRQFPNYSSELNVNALELEDSALYLCASSLGGKRTDTQYFGPGTRLTVL.

This clonotype has a handful of counts. The rearrangement joins TRBV7-9 to TRBJ1-3, with a tentative D call TRBD1 (5 bases). This CDR3 spans 16 amino acids. Germline loops: CDR1 SEHNR, CDR2 FQNEAQ (reference sequence). Trimming shortened V by 0 bases and J by 0 bases, and 9 bases separated the two germline ends. The DNA of the CDR3 is TGTGCCAGCAGCTTAGCGGCCAGGGCCTCTGGAAACACCATATATTTT. It encodes CASSLAARASGNTIYF.

The genes are TRBV29-1 and TRBJ2-1; tentatively, D is TRBD2 (6 bases). The CDR3 is 13 amino acids. V shed 5 bases and J shed 9 bases, with 17 bases lying between them. CDR1 and CDR2 (germline): SQVTM, ANQGSEA. CDR3 sequence (DNA): TGCAGCGTTCAACCGGGACTGATATCTGAGCAGTTCTTC. This gives the protein CSVQPGLISEQFF.

This clonotype was counted only a few times. The gene calls are TRBV7-2 and TRBJ1-1, with unresolved D. Germline CDR1 and CDR2: SGHTA and FQGNSA. This CDR3 has 13 residues. V lost 3 bases to trimming and J lost 6 bases, with 11 bases between them. The CDR3 spells CASSFTTWAEAFF. For the CDR3, the DNA is TGTGCCAGCAGCTTTACTACTTGGGCTGAAGCTTTCTTT.

The chain uses TRBV20-1 and TRBJ1-1, with D possibly TRBD1 on 6 matching bases. V was pared by 0 bases and J by 5 bases, with 13 bases between. Germline V gene data show CDR1 as DFQATT and CDR2 as SNEGSKA (reference sequence). The CDR3 is made up of 14 amino acids. The CDR3 DNA follows: TGCAGTGCTAGAGATAGAACAGGGCGAACTGAAGCTTTCTTT. It specifies CSARDRTGRTEAFF.

This clonotype showed up many times. The V call is TRBV12-3 or TRBV12-4, the J call TRBJ1-1; the D is unclear. This CDR3 has 12 amino acids. V dropped 1 base and J dropped 12 bases, with 12 bases sitting between them. In DNA, the CDR3 is TGTGCCAGCAGTTTAGGTGTAATCGTGACTTTCTTT. Translating gives CASSLGVIVTFF.

CDR3 in amino acids: CASSPGPASYNSPLHF. The CDR3 region has the DNA TGTGCCAGCAGCCCCGGGCCGGCCAGCTATAATTCACCCCTCCACTTT. The V and J genes are TRBV7-6 and TRBJ1-6; D is unresolved. From germline, CDR1 is SGHVS and CDR2 FNYEAQ. This CDR3 has 16 amino acids. Trimming removed 5 bases from V and 3 bases from J, with 14 bases in between.

V gene TRBV4-2 combines with J gene TRBJ2-7; D remains unclear. V dropped 0 bases and J dropped 5 bases, with 17 bases sitting between them. The CDR3 has 16 amino acids. Germline-derived CDR1 and CDR2 are LGHNA and YNFKEQ. This CDR3 reads CASSQEIQASYDEQYF. CDR3 DNA sequence: TGTGCCAGCAGCCAAGAAATCCAGGCTAGTTATGACGAGCAGTACTTC.

A few counts support this clonotype. This chain joins TRBV6-2 or TRBV6-3 and TRBJ2-1; D is unresolved. CDR1 and CDR2 from the germline V gene are MNHEY and SVGEGT. The CDR3 has 16 residues. The V gene lost 8 bases and the J gene lost 10 bases, with 27 bases spanning the gap. In nucleotides, the CDR3 is TGTGCCAGCGGCCCCTCAATTGGGCTAGGGCCGATGGAGCAGTTCTTC. This encodes CASGPSIGLGPMEQFF.

This clonotype was observed a few times. This sequence joins TRBV7-9 and TRBJ2-5; D may be TRBD1 (6 bases). V gave up 4 bases and J gave up 1 base, with 10 bases separating them. Germline V gene lookup returns CDR1 SEHNR and CDR2 FQNEAQ (reference sequence). The CDR3 runs to 14 residues. CDR3: CASSSRQAQETQYF. DNA for the CDR3: TGTGCCAGCAGCTCCCGACAGGCCCAAGAGACCCAGTACTTC. Looking up the rest from reference TRBV7-9 and TRBJ2-5 gives the full variable domain: DTGVSQNPRHKITKRGQNVTFRCDPISEHNRLYWYRQTLGQGPEFLTYFQNEAQLEKSRLLSDRFSAERPKGSFSTLEIQRTEQGDSAMYLCASSSRQAQETQYFGPGTRLLVL.

The chain has TRBV7-3 and TRBJ2-7; a weak D match, TRBD2 (5 bases). V dropped 5 bases and J dropped 0 bases, with 11 bases sitting between them. CDR3 size: 14 residues. Germline CDR1 is SGHTA and CDR2 is FQGTGA. The CDR3, as DNA: TGTGCCAGCAGCCCAGCGGACCGCTCCTACGAGCAGTACTTC. Translating gives CASSPADRSYEQYF.

The chain employs TRBV14 and TRBJ2-7, with D perhaps matching TRBD1 (5 bases). This CDR3 spans 13 amino acids. V was clipped by 4 bases and J by 3 bases, with 10 bases between them. Germline V gene lookup returns CDR1 SGHDN and CDR2 FVKESK. In DNA form, the CDR3 reads TGTGCCAGCAGCCCCGGACACAACTACGAGCAGTACTTC. Translated, it gives CASSPGHNYEQYF. Supplemented by reference TRBV14 and TRBJ2-7, the full variable domain reads EAGVTQFPSHSVIEKGQTVTLRCDPISGHDNLYWYRRVMGKEIKFLLHFVKESKQDESGMPNNRFLAERTGGTYSTLKVQPAELEDSGVYFCASSPGHNYEQYFGPGTRLTVT.

DNA for the CDR3: TGTGCCAGCAGCTTAACTAGCGGGAGGGCCGCTGGGGCCAACGTCCTGACTTTC. Translated: CASSLTSGRAAGANVLTF. The rearrangement joins TRBV13 to TRBJ2-6, with 13 bases that match TRBD2. V dropped 2 bases and J dropped 2; count of bases not matched to a gene: 3. Germline CDR1 reads PRHDT; CDR2 reads FYEKMQ (reference sequence). This CDR3 region has 18 residues.

V usage is TRBV6-2 or TRBV6-3 and J usage is TRBJ1-1, with a possible D match to TRBD1 (6 bases). Trimming removed 6 bases at V and 5 bases at J, with 16 bases between. Per germline, CDR1 MNHEY and CDR2 SVGEGT. The CDR3 sequence is 14 residues long. The CDR3 DNA follows: TGTGCCAGCAGATACAAACAGGGAAGAACTGAAGCTTTCTTT. It is translated as CASRYKQGRTEAFF.

This clonotype has only a few counts. The chain links TRBV5-1 to TRBJ2-3, with 10 bases matching TRBD2. Trimming at V came to 5 bases and at J to 4 bases, leaving 13 bases not matched to a gene. Germline values: CDR1 SGHRS, CDR2 YFSETQ. The CDR3 runs to 17 residues. CDR3 DNA: TGCGCCAGCAGTCTTCTAGCGGGAGAATATACCGCAGATACGCAGTATTTT. This codes for CASSLLAGEYTADTQYF. Based on the CDR3 plus reference TRBV5-1 and TRBJ2-3, the full variable domain is KAGVTQTPRYLIKTRGQQVTLSCSPISGHRSVSWYQQTPGQGLQFLFEYFSETQRNKGNFPGRFSGRQFSNSRSEMNVSTLELGDSALYLCASSLLAGEYTADTQYFGPGTRLTVL.

This clonotype occurred a few times. The CDR3 sequence is CASSPQSSWTGELFF. DNA for the CDR3: TGCGCCAGCAGCCCCCAAAGTAGTTGGACCGGGGAGCTGTTTTTT. This sequence joins TRBV5-1 and TRBJ2-2; D is undetermined. In germline, CDR1 is SGHRS, CDR2 YFSETQ. The CDR3 covers 15 residues. Trimming stripped 4 bases from V and 5 bases from J, with 15 bases between.

The chain couples TRBV12-3 or TRBV12-4 to TRBJ1-1; perhaps TRBD1 as D (6 bases). With 6 bases removed from V and 1 base from J, the gap between germline ends came to 12 bases. This CDR3 spans 14 amino acids. DNA for the CDR3: TGTGCCAGCAGAGTGGGGGGGGCGAACACTGAAGCTTTCTTT. Translated: CASRVGGANTEAFF.

The sample holds a few counts of this clonotype. The DNA of the CDR3 is TGTGCCAGCAGCTTAGTCCCTCGGGTGAATGAGCAGTTCTTC. Protein: CASSLVPRVNEQFF. V gene TRBV11-2 combines with J gene TRBJ2-1; D is uncertain. Per germline, CDR1 SGHAT and CDR2 FQNNGV. This CDR3 has 14 residues. Trimming left V 1 base short and J 7 bases short, with 11 bases between.

This clonotype was found a few times. The chain has TRBV12-3 or TRBV12-4 and TRBJ1-5; a weak D match, TRBD1 (5 bases). The V end lost 6 bases, the J end lost 4 bases, and 10 bases lay between the germline ends. The CDR3 totals 13 residues. CDR3 loop: CASRRGLNQPQHF. CDR3 DNA sequence: TGTGCCAGCAGAAGGGGACTGAATCAGCCCCAGCATTTT.

This clonotype was seen at least ten times. The chain has TRBV3-1 and TRBJ1-3; no definite D call. Germline CDR1 LGHDT, CDR2 YNNKEL (reference sequence). Trimming cost V 3 bases and J 4 bases, with 13 bases left between them. The CDR3 covers 15 residues. The CDR3 region has the DNA TGTGCCAGCAGCCAGTCTCCCGGACCCGGAAACACCATATATTTT. It specifies CASSQSPGPGNTIYF.

This clonotype has a handful of counts. The chain joins TRBV12-3 or TRBV12-4 to TRBJ1-4; 7 bases map to TRBD1. This CDR3 region has 16 residues. Trimming cost V 6 bases and J 5 bases; bases outside gene matches: 12. The CDR3 DNA is TGTGCCAGCAGCCTAGGACAGGCTCTAGGAAATGAAAAACTGTTTTTT. This sequence encodes CASSLGQALGNEKLFF.

This clonotype was recorded a few times. V gene TRBV3-1 combines with J gene TRBJ1-1; D remains unclear. The germline V and J ends were trimmed by 7 bases and 2 bases, with 11 bases remaining between them. Germline CDR1 and CDR2: LGHDT and YNNKEL (reference sequence). The CDR3 length is 13 residues. This chain's CDR3 is CASKHGPNTEAFF. The CDR3 DNA reads as TGTGCCAGCAAGCATGGCCCAAACACTGAAGCTTTCTTT.

The chain links TRBV12-3 or TRBV12-4 to TRBJ1-5; D gene unclear. The CDR3 has 14 amino acids. V was shortened by 3 bases and J by 5 bases, with 11 bases between the two germline ends. The CDR3: CASSFSSIYQPQHF. DNA for the CDR3: TGTGCCAGCAGTTTTAGCAGCATTTATCAGCCCCAGCATTTT.

This clonotype has a handful of counts. The J gene is TRBJ1-1, the V gene TRBV30; 8 positions agree with TRBD1. CDR1 GTSNPN and CDR2 SVGIG come from the germline V gene (reference sequence). With 0 bases clipped from V and 1 base from J, the junction kept 1 base outside the gene matches. The CDR3 length is 14 residues. The CDR3: CAWSVGTGNTEAFF. The CDR3 nucleotides read TGTGCCTGGAGTGTAGGGACAGGGAACACTGAAGCTTTCTTT.